This T cell receptor (beta chain) derives from a study of glioma-infiltrating T cells. Turning to the study itself: Blood libraries targeted roughly 4.5- to 10-fold coverage of about one million T cells. Study-level points and caveats: Signature shared blood CDR3 motifs were enriched in low-divergence and depleted in high-divergence patients. Above-expected tissue-blood divergence occurred in all gliomas, most in low-grade ones.

Amplification of TCR alpha and beta CDR3 regions from RNA used iRepertoire nested multiplex PCR. One-step reverse transcription and amplification started from about 100-400 ng of tissue mRNA or PBMC total RNA. One entry per CDR3 protein, called by TCRdb with MiXCR from the multiplex PCR reads. The repertoire holds 300,000 to 400,000 distinct CDR3 sequences, with 41% as singletons. A note on this clonotype: Its antigen is as yet unknown.

Germline V gives CDR1 DFQATT, CDR2 SNEGSKA (reference sequence). The CDR3 loop spans 17 amino acids. V was pared by 4 bases and J by 0 bases, with 11 bases of the junction left unmatched. The rearrangement uses TRBV20-1 and TRBJ1-5; 8 nucleotides line up with TRBD1. The source is a human donor with low-grade glioma or glioblastoma, undergoing nonglioma brain surgery, or in good health (not recorded which). The sequencing input was glioma tissue, nonneoplastic brain tissue, or PBMCs (not recorded which). This CDR3 is CSATTRGHTYSNQPQHF. The CDR3 region has the DNA TGCAGTGCTACCACCAGGGGGCACACCTATAGCAATCAGCCCCAGCATTTT.